This T cell receptor beta chain was obtained from a study of human T cells and chemical hapten exposure. Across the whole study: Patients were given diphenylcyclopropenone on the scalp weekly across the approximately 25-week study. Notes on the study in general: Expanded TCRs produced significantly more large CDR3 similarity clusters than controls did. The study found that DPC sensitization did not change TCRs above 1 in 1000 frequency. PT1 expanded TCR counts and patch test score correlated positively.

Time point defined: pre-sensitization, week 0. The sample's treatment: therapeutic diphenylcyclopropenone sensitization with weekly scalp DPC. TCRdb passed the RACE reads through MiXCR, listing each CDR3 protein once. The profile shows 250,000 or so distinct CDR3 sequences, approximately 8.4% of them singletons. Concerning this clonotype itself: The antigen is unknown.

This TCR came from a woman aged 35 to 49 with alopecia areata. Some clones in this sample may be carry-over from other donors' samples. Material: whole blood, obtained in connection with sensitization to the hapten diphenylcyclopropenone (DPC).

CDR3 region: CAISSGTSGTFEQYF. The CDR3 region has the DNA TGTGCCATCAGTTCTGGGACTAGCGGGACATTCGAGCAGTACTTC. The V gene is TRBV10-3, the J gene TRBJ2-7; 13 bases are a match to TRBD2. Germline loops: CDR1 ENHRY, CDR2 SYGVKD. The V gene end was trimmed by 5 bases and the J gene end by 6 bases; junction bases not matched to a gene: 7. This CDR3 has 15 amino acids.